These 25 T cell receptor beta chains came from one sample sequenced in a study of blood T cell repertoires in COVID-19. TCRdb's copy holds only in-frame clones and misses some; the assay was immunoSEQ multiplex PCR. The data contain approximately 150,000 clones, 88% of them seen just once; the ten biggest clones take up around 1.7%. Sequenced: peripheral blood. The source is a woman in her forties or fifties with acute or convalescent COVID-19.

The chain links TRBV19 to TRBJ1-1; 10 positions match TRBD1. The CDR3 spans 15 residues. The trim removed 6 bases at V and 4 bases at J, leaving 8 bases unmatched. Germline values: CDR1 LNHDA, CDR2 SQIVND (reference sequence). The CDR3 protein is CASRPDRGRVTEAFF. CDR3 sequence (DNA): TGTGCCAGTAGACCCGACAGGGGGCGGGTCACTGAAGCTTTCTTT.

This clone has only one observation. The V call is TRBV3-1 (or the pseudogene TRBV3-2), the J call TRBJ2-5, with TRBD1 matching over 9 bases. V lost 3 bases and J lost 9; bases outside the gene matches: 5. CDR1 is LGHDT and CDR2 is YNNKEL in the germline V gene (reference sequence). This CDR3 spans 13 amino acids. CDR3 sequence: CASSHGQGIPQYF. The CDR3 region has the DNA TGTGCCAGCAGCCACGGACAGGGGATCCCCCAGTACTTC.

The gene calls are TRBV7-9 and TRBJ1-5; D uncertain. Germline values: CDR1 SEHNR, CDR2 FQNEAQ (reference sequence). Between the trimmed V and J ends, which lost 1 base and 4 bases, there was a span of 8 bases. This CDR3 has 14 residues. CDR3 region: CASSLGAINQPQHF. DNA for the CDR3: TGTGCCAGCAGCTTAGGGGCCATAAATCAGCCCCAGCATTTT. Together with reference TRBV7-9 and TRBJ1-5, the CDR3 gives the full variable domain: DTGVSQNPRHKITKRGQNVTFRCDPISEHNRLYWYRQTLGQGPEFLTYFQNEAQLEKSRLLSDRFSAERPKGSFSTLEIQRTEQGDSAMYLCASSLGAINQPQHFGDGTRLSIL.

The CDR3 loop reads CASSPMLQAGELFF. The CDR3 DNA follows: TGTGCCAGCTCACCAATGTTACAGGCCGGGGAGCTGTTTTTT. This chain connects TRBV18 to TRBJ2-2, with D tentatively TRBD1 (5 bases). The V gene's germline CDR1 is KGHSH and CDR2 LQKENI. Trimming removed 2 bases at V and 6 bases at J, with 10 bases between. The CDR3 loop spans 14 amino acids.

J is TRBJ1-3 and V is TRBV15; D is unclear. The CDR3 totals 14 residues. Trimming removed 3 bases at V and 3 bases at J, with 9 bases between. Germline-derived CDR1 and CDR2 are LNHNV and YYDKDF (reference sequence). The CDR3 nucleotides are TGTGCCACCAGCAGTATTCACAGTGGAAACACCATATATTTT. Its protein product is CATSSIHSGNTIYF.

The rearrangement joins TRBV5-5 to TRBJ1-1; 8 bases are shared with TRBD1. The V segment lost 4 bases and the J segment 2 bases; nucleotides outside the gene matches: 4. Germline-derived CDR1 and CDR2 are SGHKS and YYEKEE (reference sequence). The CDR3 loop spans 14 amino acids. The CDR3 loop reads CASSRGQVNTEAFF. DNA for the CDR3: TGTGCCAGCAGCCGGGGACAGGTCAACACTGAAGCTTTCTTT.

V gene TRBV19 combines with J gene TRBJ2-4; perhaps TRBD1 as D (5 bases). Trimming left V 5 bases short and J 0 bases short, with 14 bases between. CDR1 is LNHDA and CDR2 is SQIVND in the germline V gene (reference sequence). The CDR3 consists of 16 residues. CDR3 in DNA: TGTGCCAGTAGTGACTCGGCAGGGTCAGCCAAAAACATTCAGTACTTC. Translation gives CASSDSAGSAKNIQYF.

CDR3 DNA: TGTGCCAGCAGTTTAGTCTACGCGAACACCGGGGAGCTGTTTTTT. Its translation is CASSLVYANTGELFF. The V and J genes are TRBV27 and TRBJ2-2; no reliable D call. Germline loops: CDR1 MNHEY, CDR2 SMNVEV (reference sequence). Between the trimmed V and J ends, which lost 2 bases and 0 bases, there was a span of 7 bases. The length of the CDR3 is 15 residues.

V and J are TRBV24-1 and TRBJ2-5; 15 bases are a match to TRBD2. The CDR3 sequence is 20 residues long. Germline V gives CDR1 KGHDR, CDR2 SFDVKD. After removal of 1 base from V and 5 bases from J, the junction contained 13 bases not matched to a gene. The DNA of the CDR3 is TGTGCCACCAGTGATTTCTGCCCCGGGACTAGCGGGAGGCTACGGGAGACCCAGTACTTC. Its translation: CATSDFCPGTSGRLRETQYF.

The chain carries TRBV6-2 or TRBV6-3 and TRBJ2-7; D is perhaps TRBD1 (5 bases). This CDR3 region has 14 residues. Per the germline V gene, CDR1 is MNHEY and CDR2 is SVGEGT. Trimming removed 2 bases at V and 2 bases at J, with 10 bases between. The CDR3 DNA sequence: TGTGCCAGCAGTTACCCAGGGCTAACCTACGAGCAGTACTTC. Translation: CASSYPGLTYEQYF.

This clone was detected only once. The CDR3 region has the DNA TGTGCCAGCAGCGTCACCGGGACAGGTTCCTACAATGAGCAGTTCTTC. Translation gives CASSVTGTGSYNEQFF. This chain links TRBV9 with TRBJ2-1; TRBD1 matches at 8 bases. The CDR3 has 16 amino acids. Germline trimming cut 2 bases from V and 1 base from J; bases unmatched to any gene: 5. In germline, CDR1 is SGDLS, CDR2 YYNGEE.

The V call is TRBV6-1, the J call TRBJ2-7; 9 positions match TRBD1. V lost 6 bases and J lost 2; bases outside the gene matches: 14. There are 17 residues in the CDR3. Germline V gene lookup returns CDR1 MNHNS and CDR2 SASEGT. DNA for the CDR3: TGTGCCAGCAGGGAACACAGGGGGCGATCCCTTACCTACGAGCAGTACTTC. Its protein product is CASREHRGRSLTYEQYF.

The V and J genes are TRBV27 and TRBJ2-1, with 11 nucleotides matching TRBD2. The CDR3 contains 14 residues. The V segment lost 6 bases and the J segment 6 bases; nucleotides outside the gene matches: 4. The germline V gene encodes CDR1 MNHEY and CDR2 SMNVEV (reference sequence). CDR3 residues: CASRGLAERNEQFF. The CDR3 coding sequence is TGTGCCAGCAGGGGACTAGCGGAGCGCAATGAGCAGTTCTTC.

Here the CDR3 DNA reads TGCGCCAGCGGGACAGGGTGGGAGACCCAGTACTTC. Translation: CASGTGWETQYF. The chain employs TRBV4-1 and TRBJ2-5, with 9 bases aligning to TRBD1. The CDR3 loop spans 12 amino acids. Trimming cost V 8 bases and J 5 bases; bases outside gene matches: 3. The germline CDR1 and CDR2 sequences are MGHRA and YSYEKL.

The CDR3 DNA reads TGCAGTGCTAGTCGACAGGTACCCTTAAACTATGGCTACACCTTC. This translates into CSASRQVPLNYGYTF. The chain recombines TRBV20-1 with TRBJ1-2, with TRBD1 as a possible D gene (6 bases). Germline CDR1 is DFQATT and CDR2 is SNEGSKA (reference sequence). V lost 3 bases and J lost 2, with 16 bases in between. This CDR3 spans 15 amino acids.

This clone was found a few times. Other DNA sequences in this specimen translate into the identical CDR3. The chain recombines TRBV7-9 with TRBJ2-1; 8 nucleotides agree with TRBD1. The CDR3 spans 14 residues. V lost 1 base and J lost 5; bases outside the gene matches: 1. Per the germline V gene, CDR1 is SEHNR and CDR2 is FQNEAQ (reference sequence). CDR3 sequence reads: CASSLVTGDNEQFF. The CDR3 region has the DNA TGTGCCAGCAGCTTAGTGACAGGGGACAATGAGCAGTTCTTC.

The chain links TRBV2 to TRBJ1-3; 7 bases map to TRBD1. The germline CDR1 and CDR2 sequences are SNHLY and FYNNEI. The J segment lost 0 bases and the V segment lost 9 bases, leaving 5 bases of the junction unmatched. The CDR3 spans 14 residues. CDR3 sequence reads: CARDREFSGNTIYF. CDR3 coding DNA: TGTGCCAGAGACAGGGAATTCTCTGGAAACACCATATATTTT.

This sequence joins TRBV11-3 and TRBJ2-7; 8 bases line up with TRBD1. The junction had 3 bases not matched to a gene; V was cut back by 3 bases and J by 2 bases. Germline CDR1 and CDR2: SGHNT and YENEEA. The CDR3 is made up of 14 amino acids. DNA of the CDR3: TGTGCCAGCAGCTTTCGGACAGGGCCCTACGAGCAGTACTTC. The encoded protein is CASSFRTGPYEQYF. Combining the CDR3 with reference TRBV11-3 and TRBJ2-7 gives the whole variable domain EAGVVQSPRYKIIEKKQPVAFWCNPISGHNTLYWYLQNLGQGPELLIRYENEEAVDDSQLPKDRFSAERLKGVDSTLKIQPAELGDSAVYLCASSFRTGPYEQYFGPGTRLTVT.

The genes are TRBV10-3 and TRBJ2-7; TRBD2 matches at 8 bases. V lost 7 bases to trimming and J lost 2 bases; unmatched junction nucleotides: 4. Germline assignment: CDR1 ENHRY and CDR2 SYGVKD. This CDR3 is built from 13 residues. Here the CDR3 reads CAINSGIPYEQYF. Here the CDR3 DNA reads TGTGCCATCAATAGCGGGATCCCCTACGAGCAGTACTTC.

The table lists this clone with a few counts. The chain uses TRBV9 and TRBJ1-1; 7 bases align to TRBD1. V lost 4 bases, J lost 6 bases, and 6 bases stayed unmatched. Germline CDR1 SGDLS, CDR2 YYNGEE. This CDR3 comprises 13 residues. The CDR3 loop is CASSLTGISEAFF. The CDR3 coding sequence is TGTGCCAGCAGCCTGACAGGGATTTCTGAAGCTTTCTTT.

J is TRBJ1-1 and V is TRBV5-1, with TRBD1 identical over 8 bases. Per germline, CDR1 SGHRS and CDR2 YFSETQ. Trimming took 7 bases from V and 0 from J; bases not matched to a gene: 2. The CDR3 has 13 amino acids. The CDR3 loop is CASGDRLNTEAFF. In DNA, the CDR3 is TGCGCCAGCGGGGACAGGTTGAACACTGAAGCTTTCTTT.

This clone was observed once. The chain links TRBV19 to TRBJ1-5; D call uncertain. Germline V gives CDR1 LNHDA, CDR2 SQIVND (reference sequence). V was shortened by 1 base and J by 6 bases, with 7 bases between the two germline ends. The CDR3 runs 13 residues. The CDR3 reads CASSIGEGQPQHF. The CDR3 coding sequence is TGTGCCAGTAGTATAGGGGAGGGTCAGCCCCAGCATTTT. Using reference TRBV19 and TRBJ1-5 for the parts outside the CDR3, the full variable domain is DGGITQSPKYLFRKEGQNVTLSCEQNLNHDAMYWYRQDPGQGLRLIYYSQIVNDFQKGDIAEGYSVSREKKESFPLTVTSAQKNPTAFYLCASSIGEGQPQHFGDGTRLSIL.

V and J are TRBV18 and TRBJ1-1; maybe TRBD1 (6 bases). The length of the CDR3 is 15 residues. Trimming took off 0 bases at V and 2 bases at J, with 10 bases between the two ends. Germline V gene data show CDR1 as KGHSH and CDR2 as LQKENI. The CDR3 nucleotides read TGTGCCAGCTCACCACCGGGACATCCCAACACTGAAGCTTTCTTT. Translation gives CASSPPGHPNTEAFF.

The J gene is TRBJ1-6, the V gene TRBV6-5, with a weak D call TRBD1 (6 bases). The germline V gene has CDR1 MNHEY and CDR2 SVGAGI. This CDR3 has 15 amino acids. V shed 9 bases and J shed 0 bases, with 12 bases lying between them. The CDR3 here is CASKGVSSYNSPLHF. The CDR3 bases are TGTGCCAGTAAGGGGGTTAGCTCCTATAATTCACCCCTCCACTTT.

A word on this clone: The same CDR3 is also encoded by other DNA sequences in this sample. The chain recombines TRBV2 with TRBJ1-5, with D possibly being TRBD1 (5 bases). Germline values: CDR1 SNHLY, CDR2 FYNNEI. This CDR3 has 13 residues. Trimming shortened V by 6 bases and J by 2 bases, and 8 bases separated the two germline ends. The CDR3 sequence is CASRQDGNQPQHF. CDR3 DNA sequence: TGTGCCAGCAGACAGGACGGCAATCAGCCCCAGCATTTT.